The subject of this entry is one T cell receptor (beta chain). The data were produced by immunoSEQ multiplex PCR, yet TCRdb's version contains in-frame clones alone and is incomplete. The table has about 180,000 clones, around 86% seen once. This sample was taken from a study of blood T cell repertoires in COVID-19. Study summary: Samples representing acute and convalescent COVID-19 were sourced from the United States, Italy and Spain.

The germline V and J ends were trimmed by 8 bases and 2 bases, with 12 bases remaining between them. The CDR3 totals 13 residues. CDR1 and CDR2 (germline): MNHEY, SVGAGI. Material: peripheral blood. The source is a man aged 45-65 years with active or convalescent COVID-19. The chain is built from TRBV6-5 and TRBJ1-2; tentative D call: TRBD1 (6 bases). For the CDR3, the DNA is TGTGCCAGCGAAGATACAGGGAACTATGGCTACACCTTC. Translating it yields CASEDTGNYGYTF.